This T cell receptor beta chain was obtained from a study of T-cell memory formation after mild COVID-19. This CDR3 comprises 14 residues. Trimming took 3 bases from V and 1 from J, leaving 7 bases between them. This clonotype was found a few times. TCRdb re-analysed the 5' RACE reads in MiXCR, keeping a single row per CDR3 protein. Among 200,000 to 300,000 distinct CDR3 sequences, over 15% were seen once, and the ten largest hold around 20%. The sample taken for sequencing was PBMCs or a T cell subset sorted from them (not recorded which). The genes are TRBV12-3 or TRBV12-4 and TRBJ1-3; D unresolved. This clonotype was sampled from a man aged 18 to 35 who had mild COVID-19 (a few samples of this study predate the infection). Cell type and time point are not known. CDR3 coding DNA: TGTGCCAGCAGTTTTTCAGCGTCTGGAAACACCATATATTTT. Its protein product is CASSFSASGNTIYF.